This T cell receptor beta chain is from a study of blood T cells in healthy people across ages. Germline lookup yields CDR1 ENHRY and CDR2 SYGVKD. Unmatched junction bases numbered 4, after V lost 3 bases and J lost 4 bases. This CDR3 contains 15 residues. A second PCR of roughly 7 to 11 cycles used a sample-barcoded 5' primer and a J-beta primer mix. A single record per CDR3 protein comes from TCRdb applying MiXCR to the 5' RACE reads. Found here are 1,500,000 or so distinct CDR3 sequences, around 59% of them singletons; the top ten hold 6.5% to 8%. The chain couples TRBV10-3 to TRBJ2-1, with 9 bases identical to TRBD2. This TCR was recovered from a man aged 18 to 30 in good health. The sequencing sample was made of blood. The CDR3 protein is CAISDGGREYNEQFF. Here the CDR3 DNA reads TGTGCCATCAGTGACGGCGGGAGGGAGTACAATGAGCAGTTCTTC.